This T cell receptor beta chain was profiled in a study of blood T cell repertoires in COVID-19. Study information: The United States, Italy and Spain were the sources of the acute and convalescent COVID-19 samples. PBMCs, B-cell-depleted T cells, or T cells provided the cDNA or gDNA that made up the material.

As handled by the study authors: Amplifying reference gene primers gave estimates of nucleated cell counts. Method: immunoSEQ multiplex PCR; TCRdb's copy keeps in-frame clones and lacks some. Clone size and V and J calls were adopted from that table, with D and trimming inferred from the DNA. The profile shows a few hundred thousand clones, approximately 84% of them singletons. Germline CDR1 is MNHEY and CDR2 is SVGAGI. V was clipped by 8 bases and J by 8 bases; unmatched bases: 10. This CDR3 region has 13 residues. The TCR sequence derives from a person aged 65-85 years with COVID-19, enrolled during active disease. Sequenced: peripheral blood. V usage is TRBV6-5 and J usage is TRBJ1-2; 8 bases agree with TRBD1. CDR3 in amino acids: CASFNDRGGGYTF. CDR3 DNA sequence: TGTGCCAGCTTCAACGACAGGGGCGGCGGCTACACCTTC.